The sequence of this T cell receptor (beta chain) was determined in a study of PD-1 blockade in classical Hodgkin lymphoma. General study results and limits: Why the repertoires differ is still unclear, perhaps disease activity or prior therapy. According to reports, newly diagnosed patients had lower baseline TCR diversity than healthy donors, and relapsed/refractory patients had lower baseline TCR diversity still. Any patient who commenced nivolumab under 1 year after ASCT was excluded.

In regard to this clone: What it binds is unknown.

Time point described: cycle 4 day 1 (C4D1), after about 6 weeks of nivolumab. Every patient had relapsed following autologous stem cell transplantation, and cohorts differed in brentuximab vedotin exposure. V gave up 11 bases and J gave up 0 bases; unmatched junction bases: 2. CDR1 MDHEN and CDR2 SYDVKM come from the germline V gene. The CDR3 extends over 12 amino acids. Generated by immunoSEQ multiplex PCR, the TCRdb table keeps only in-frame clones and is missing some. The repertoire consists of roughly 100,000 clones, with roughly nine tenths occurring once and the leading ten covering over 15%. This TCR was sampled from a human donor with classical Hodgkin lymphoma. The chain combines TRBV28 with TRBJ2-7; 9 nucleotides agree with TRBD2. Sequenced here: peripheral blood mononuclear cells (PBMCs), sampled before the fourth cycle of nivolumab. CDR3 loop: CAFSGSSYEQYF. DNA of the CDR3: TGTGCCTTTAGCGGGAGCTCCTACGAGCAGTACTTC.